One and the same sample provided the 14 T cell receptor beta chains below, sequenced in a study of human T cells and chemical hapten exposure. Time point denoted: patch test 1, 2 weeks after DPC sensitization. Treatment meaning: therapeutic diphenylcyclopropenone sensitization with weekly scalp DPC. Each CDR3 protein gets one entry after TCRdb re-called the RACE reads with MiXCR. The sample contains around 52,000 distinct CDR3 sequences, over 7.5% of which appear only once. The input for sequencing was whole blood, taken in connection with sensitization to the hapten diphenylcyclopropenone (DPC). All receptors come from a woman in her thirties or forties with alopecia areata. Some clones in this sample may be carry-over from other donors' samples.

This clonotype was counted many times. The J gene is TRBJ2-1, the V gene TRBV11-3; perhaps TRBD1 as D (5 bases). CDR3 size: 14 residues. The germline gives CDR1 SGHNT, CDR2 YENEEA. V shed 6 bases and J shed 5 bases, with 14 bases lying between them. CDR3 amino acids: CASSPGAIDNEQFF. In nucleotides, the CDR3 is TGTGCCAGCAGTCCTGGGGCTATTGACAATGAGCAGTTCTTC.

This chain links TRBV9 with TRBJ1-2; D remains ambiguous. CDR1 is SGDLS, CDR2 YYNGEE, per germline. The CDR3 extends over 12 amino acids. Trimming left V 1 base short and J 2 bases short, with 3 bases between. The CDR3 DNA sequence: TGTGCCAGCAGCGTACAGAACTATGGCTACACCTTC. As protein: CASSVQNYGYTF.

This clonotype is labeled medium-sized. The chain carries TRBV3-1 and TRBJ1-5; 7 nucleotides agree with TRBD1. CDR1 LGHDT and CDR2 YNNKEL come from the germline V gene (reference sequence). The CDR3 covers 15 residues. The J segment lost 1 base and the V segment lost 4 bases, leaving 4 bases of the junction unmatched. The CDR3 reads CASSLGGASNQPQHF. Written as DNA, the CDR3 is TGTGCCAGCAGCCTAGGGGGCGCGAGCAATCAGCCCCAGCATTTT.

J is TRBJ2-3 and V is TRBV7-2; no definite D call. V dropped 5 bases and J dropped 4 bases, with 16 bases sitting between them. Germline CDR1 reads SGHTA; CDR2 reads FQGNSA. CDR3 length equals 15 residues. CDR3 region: CASSQGILGSDTQYF. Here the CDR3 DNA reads TGTGCCAGCAGCCAAGGGATTTTGGGGTCAGATACGCAGTATTTT.

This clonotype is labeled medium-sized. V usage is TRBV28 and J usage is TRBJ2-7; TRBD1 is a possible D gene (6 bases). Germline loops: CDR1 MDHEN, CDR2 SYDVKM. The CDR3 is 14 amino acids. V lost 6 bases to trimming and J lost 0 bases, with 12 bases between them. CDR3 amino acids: CASRGRGSSYEQYF. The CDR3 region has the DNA TGTGCCAGCAGGGGCAGGGGATCCTCCTACGAGCAGTACTTC.

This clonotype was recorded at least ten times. This CDR3 is CASRRGGGASYNEQFF. The CDR3 coding sequence is TGTGCCAGCCGCCGGGGCGGGGGGGCATCCTACAATGAGCAGTTCTTC. This rearrangement joins TRBV3-1 to TRBJ2-1, with 9 positions matching TRBD2. The germline CDR1 and CDR2 sequences are LGHDT and YNNKEL (reference sequence). J gave up 1 base and V 8 bases, and 9 bases lay outside the gene matches. The CDR3 runs 16 residues.

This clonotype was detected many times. The CDR3 is CASSVDRANLEQYF. The CDR3 region has the DNA TGTGCCAGCAGCGTAGACAGGGCAAATCTCGAGCAGTACTTC. The gene calls are TRBV7-9 and TRBJ2-7; 7 nucleotides match TRBD1. V dropped 5 bases and J dropped 6; count of bases not matched to a gene: 10. Germline V gene sequence: CDR1 SEHNR, CDR2 FQNEAQ (reference sequence). The CDR3 covers 14 residues.

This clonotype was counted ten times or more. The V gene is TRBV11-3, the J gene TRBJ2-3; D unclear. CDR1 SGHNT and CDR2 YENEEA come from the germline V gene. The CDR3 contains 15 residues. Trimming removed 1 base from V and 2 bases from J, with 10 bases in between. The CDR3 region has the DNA TGTGCCAGCAGCTTAGGGACCCGAGCCACAGATACGCAGTATTTT. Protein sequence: CASSLGTRATDTQYF.

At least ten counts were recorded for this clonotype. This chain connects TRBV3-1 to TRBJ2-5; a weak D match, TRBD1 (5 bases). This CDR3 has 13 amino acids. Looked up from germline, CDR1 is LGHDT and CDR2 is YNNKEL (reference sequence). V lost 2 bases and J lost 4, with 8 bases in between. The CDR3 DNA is TGTGCCAGCAGCCAATACAGGTCAGAGACCCAGTACTTC. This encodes CASSQYRSETQYF.

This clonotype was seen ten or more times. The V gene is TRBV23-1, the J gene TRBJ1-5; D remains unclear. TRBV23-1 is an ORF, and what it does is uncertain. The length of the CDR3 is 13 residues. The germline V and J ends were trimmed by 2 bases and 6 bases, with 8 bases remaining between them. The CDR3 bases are TGCGCCAGCAGTCAAAAAGTCAGTCAGCCCCAGCATTTT. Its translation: CASSQKVSQPQHF.

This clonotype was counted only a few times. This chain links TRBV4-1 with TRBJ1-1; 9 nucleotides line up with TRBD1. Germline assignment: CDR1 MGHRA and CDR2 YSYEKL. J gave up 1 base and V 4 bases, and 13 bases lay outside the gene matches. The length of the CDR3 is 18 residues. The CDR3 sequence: CASSPRRTGEGSNTEAFF. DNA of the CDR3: TGCGCCAGCAGCCCCAGACGGACAGGGGAGGGTTCGAACACTGAAGCTTTCTTT.

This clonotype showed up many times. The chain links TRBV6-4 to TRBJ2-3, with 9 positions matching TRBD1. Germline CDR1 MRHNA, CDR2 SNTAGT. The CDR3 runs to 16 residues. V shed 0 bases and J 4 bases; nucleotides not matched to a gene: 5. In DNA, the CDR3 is TGTGCCAGCAGTGACTCGAGAGGGACAGGGTCAGATACGCAGTATTTT. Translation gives CASSDSRGTGSDTQYF.

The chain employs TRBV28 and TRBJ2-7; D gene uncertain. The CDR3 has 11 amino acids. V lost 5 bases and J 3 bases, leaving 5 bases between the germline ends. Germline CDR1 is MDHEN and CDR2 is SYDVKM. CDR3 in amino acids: CASSRFYEQYF. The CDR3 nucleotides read TGTGCCAGCAGTCGTTTCTACGAGCAGTACTTC.

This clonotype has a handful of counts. DNA for the CDR3: TGTGCCAGCAGTTACTCGAGGGACGTCGATACTAACTATGGCTACACCTTC. Amino acids: CASSYSRDVDTNYGYTF. V and J are TRBV6-5 and TRBJ1-2; weak D call: TRBD1 (5 bases). Germline CDR1 and CDR2: MNHEY and SVGAGI. The CDR3 spans 17 residues. V was clipped by 0 bases and J by 0 bases, with 14 bases between them.